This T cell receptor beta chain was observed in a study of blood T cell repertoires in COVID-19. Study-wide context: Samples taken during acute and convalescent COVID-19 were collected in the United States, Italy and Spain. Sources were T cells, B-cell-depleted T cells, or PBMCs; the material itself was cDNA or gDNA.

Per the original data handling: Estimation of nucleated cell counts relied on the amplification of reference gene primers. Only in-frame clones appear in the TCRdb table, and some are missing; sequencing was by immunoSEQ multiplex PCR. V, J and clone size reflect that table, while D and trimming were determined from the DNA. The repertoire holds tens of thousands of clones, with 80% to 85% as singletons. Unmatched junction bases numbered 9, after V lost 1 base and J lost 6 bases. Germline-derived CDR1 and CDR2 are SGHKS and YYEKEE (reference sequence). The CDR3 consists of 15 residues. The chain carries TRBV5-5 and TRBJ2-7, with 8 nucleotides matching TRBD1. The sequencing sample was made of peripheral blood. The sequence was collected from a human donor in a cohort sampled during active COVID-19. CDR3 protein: CASSLYWTGNGEQYF. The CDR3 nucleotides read TGTGCCAGCAGCTTGTACTGGACAGGGAACGGCGAGCAGTACTTC.